This note documents a single TCR beta chain sequence. Its antigen is currently unknown. The sample is drawn from a study of cytomegalovirus exposure and HLA in healthy donors. The PCR was carried out with 60 Vbeta primers and 13 Jbeta primers. The table came from immunoSEQ multiplex PCR; TCRdb's copy has only in-frame clones and leaves some out. The repertoire holds some 99,000 clones, with around 73% as singletons. V shed 6 bases, J shed 2 bases, and the junction held 3 bases outside the gene matches. The CDR3 is made up of 13 amino acids. The germline V gene encodes CDR1 MNHEY and CDR2 SVGAGI. Study outcomes and limitations: Reportedly, fewer N-insertions than the roughly 600-donor mean appeared in an Asian-associated ancestry cluster in a later analysis.

Sequenced material: PBMCs. The genes are TRBV6-5 and TRBJ2-7, with 8 bases aligning to TRBD1. This clonotype was sampled from a man aged 35-49 years in good health and CMV-seronegative. In DNA, the CDR3 is TGTGCCAGCAGCCCGGACAGGGCCTACGAGCAGTACTTC. It is translated as CASSPDRAYEQYF.